Detailed here is one T cell receptor (beta chain). This sample was included in a study of T-cell memory formation after mild COVID-19. The CDR3 length is 16 residues. Germline V gives CDR1 SGHTA, CDR2 FQGNSA. With 6 bases clipped from V and 5 bases from J, the junction kept 8 bases outside the gene matches. TCRdb reprocessed the 5' RACE reads via MiXCR and lists one record per CDR3 protein. The sample consists of under 550,000 distinct CDR3 sequences, 15% to 20% of them appearing once. The sequenced material came from PBMCs or a T cell subset sorted from them (not recorded which). The TCR originated in a man between 18 and 29 years old who had mild COVID-19 (a few samples of this study predate the infection). Cell type and time point are not known. The rearrangement joins TRBV7-2 to TRBJ2-2, with TRBD1 matching 11 bases. Here the CDR3 reads CASRRDRDRGTGELFF. The CDR3 nucleotides are TGTGCCAGCAGAAGGGACCGGGACAGGGGGACCGGGGAGCTGTTTTTT.